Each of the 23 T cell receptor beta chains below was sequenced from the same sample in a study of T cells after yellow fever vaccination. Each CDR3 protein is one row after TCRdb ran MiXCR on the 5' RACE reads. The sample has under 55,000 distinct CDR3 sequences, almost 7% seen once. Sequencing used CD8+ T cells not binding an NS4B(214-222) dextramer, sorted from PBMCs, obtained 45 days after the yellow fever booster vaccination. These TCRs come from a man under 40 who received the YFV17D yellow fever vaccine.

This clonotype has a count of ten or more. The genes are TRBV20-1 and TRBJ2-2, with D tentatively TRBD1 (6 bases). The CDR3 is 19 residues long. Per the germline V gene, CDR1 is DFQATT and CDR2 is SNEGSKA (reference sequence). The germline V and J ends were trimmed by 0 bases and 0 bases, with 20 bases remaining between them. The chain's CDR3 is CSARDRRDKWYPNTGELFF. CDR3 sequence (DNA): TGCAGTGCTAGAGATCGAAGGGACAAATGGTATCCGAACACCGGGGAGCTGTTTTTT.

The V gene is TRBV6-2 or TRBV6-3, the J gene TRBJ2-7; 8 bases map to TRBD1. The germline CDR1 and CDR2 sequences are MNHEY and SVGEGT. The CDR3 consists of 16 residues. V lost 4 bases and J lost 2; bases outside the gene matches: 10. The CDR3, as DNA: TGTGCCAGCAGTTTTATGGCCGGACAGGGACCCTACGAGCAGTACTTC. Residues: CASSFMAGQGPYEQYF.

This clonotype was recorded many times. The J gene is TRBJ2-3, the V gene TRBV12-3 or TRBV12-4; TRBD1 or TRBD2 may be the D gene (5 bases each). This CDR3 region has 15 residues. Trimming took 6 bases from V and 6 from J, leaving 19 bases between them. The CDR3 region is CASSGRGVSPDTQYF. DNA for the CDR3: TGTGCCAGCAGCGGCCGAGGGGTCTCCCCGGATACGCAGTATTTT.

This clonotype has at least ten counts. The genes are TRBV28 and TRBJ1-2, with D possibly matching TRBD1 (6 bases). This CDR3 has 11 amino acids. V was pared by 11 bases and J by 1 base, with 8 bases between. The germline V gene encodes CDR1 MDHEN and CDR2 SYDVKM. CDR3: CALGGNYGYTF. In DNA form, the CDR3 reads TGTGCCCTAGGGGGTAACTATGGCTACACCTTC.

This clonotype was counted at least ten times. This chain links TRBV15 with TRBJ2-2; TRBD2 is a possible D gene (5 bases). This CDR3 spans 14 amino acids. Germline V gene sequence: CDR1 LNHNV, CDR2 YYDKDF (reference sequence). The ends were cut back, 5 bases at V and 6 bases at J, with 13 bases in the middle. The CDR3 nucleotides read TGTGCCACCAGCTCGATCGGAGGAGCCGGGGAGCTGTTTTTT. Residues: CATSSIGGAGELFF.

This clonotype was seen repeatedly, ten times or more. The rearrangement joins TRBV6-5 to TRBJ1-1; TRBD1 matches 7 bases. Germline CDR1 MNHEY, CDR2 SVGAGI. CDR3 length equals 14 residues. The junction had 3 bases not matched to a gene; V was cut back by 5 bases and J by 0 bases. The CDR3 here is CASSHGTVNTEAFF. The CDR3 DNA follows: TGTGCCAGCAGTCACGGGACAGTGAACACTGAAGCTTTCTTT.

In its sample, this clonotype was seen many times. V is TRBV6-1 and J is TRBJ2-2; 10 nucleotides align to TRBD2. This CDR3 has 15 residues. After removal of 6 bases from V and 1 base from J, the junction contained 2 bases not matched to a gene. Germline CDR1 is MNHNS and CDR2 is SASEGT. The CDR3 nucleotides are TGTGCCAGCAGACGGACTAGCGGGAACACCGGGGAGCTGTTTTTT. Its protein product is CASRRTSGNTGELFF.

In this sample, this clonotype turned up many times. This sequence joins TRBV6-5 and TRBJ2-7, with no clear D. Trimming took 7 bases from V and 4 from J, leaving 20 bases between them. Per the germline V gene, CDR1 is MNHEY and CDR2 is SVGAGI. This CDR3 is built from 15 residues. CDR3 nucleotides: TGTGCCAGCACGGGCGCGCAGAGCCGGTTGTACGAGCAGTACTTC. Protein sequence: CASTGAQSRLYEQYF.

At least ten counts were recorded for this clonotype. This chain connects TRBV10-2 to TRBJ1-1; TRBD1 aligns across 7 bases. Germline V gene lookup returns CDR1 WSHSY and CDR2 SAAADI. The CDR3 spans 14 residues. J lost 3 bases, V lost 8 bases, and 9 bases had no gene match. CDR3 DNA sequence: TGCGCCAGCCTAGACAGGGCGCTATACACTGAAGCTTTCTTT. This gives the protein CASLDRALYTEAFF.

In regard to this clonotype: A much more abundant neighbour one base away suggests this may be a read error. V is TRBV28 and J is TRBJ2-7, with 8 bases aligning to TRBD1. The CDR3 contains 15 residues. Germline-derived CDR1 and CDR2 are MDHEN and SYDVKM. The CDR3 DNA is TGTGCCGGCAGTTTATACTCGGGACAGGCCTACGAGCAGTACTTC. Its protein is CAGSLYSGQAYEQYF.

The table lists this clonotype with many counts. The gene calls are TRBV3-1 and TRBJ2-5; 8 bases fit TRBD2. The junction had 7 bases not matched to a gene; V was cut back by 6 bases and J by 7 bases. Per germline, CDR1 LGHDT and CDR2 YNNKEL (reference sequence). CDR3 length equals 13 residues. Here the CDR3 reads CASRDTGGSTQYF. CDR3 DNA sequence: TGTGCCAGCAGAGATACGGGAGGGTCGACCCAGTACTTC.

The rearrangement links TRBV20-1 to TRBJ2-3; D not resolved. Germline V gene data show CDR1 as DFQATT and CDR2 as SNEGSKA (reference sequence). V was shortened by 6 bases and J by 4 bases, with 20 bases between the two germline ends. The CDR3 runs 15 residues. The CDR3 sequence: CSAEIRGGGSDTQYF. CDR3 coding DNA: TGCAGTGCGGAGATCAGAGGCGGCGGCTCAGATACGCAGTATTTT.

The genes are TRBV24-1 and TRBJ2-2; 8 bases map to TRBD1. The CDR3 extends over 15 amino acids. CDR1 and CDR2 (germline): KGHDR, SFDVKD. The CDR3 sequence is CGTSDFGQGPGELFF. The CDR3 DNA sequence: TGTGGGACCAGTGATTTCGGACAGGGTCCCGGGGAGCTGTTTTTT.

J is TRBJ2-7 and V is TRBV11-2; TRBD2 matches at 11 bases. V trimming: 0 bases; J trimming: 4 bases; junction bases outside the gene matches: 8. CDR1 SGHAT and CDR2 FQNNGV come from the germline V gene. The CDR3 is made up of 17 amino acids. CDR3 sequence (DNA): TGTGCCAGCAGCTTAGATGGTCTAGCGGGAGGATGGTACGAGCAGTACTTC. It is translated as CASSLDGLAGGWYEQYF.

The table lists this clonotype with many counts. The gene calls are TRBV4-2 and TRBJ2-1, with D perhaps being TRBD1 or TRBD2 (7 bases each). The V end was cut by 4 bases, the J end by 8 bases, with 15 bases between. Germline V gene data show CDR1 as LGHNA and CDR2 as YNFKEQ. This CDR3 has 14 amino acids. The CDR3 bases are TGTGCCAGCAGCCCGGGGAGGGGGCGGGATGAGCAGTTCTTC. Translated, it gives CASSPGRGRDEQFF.

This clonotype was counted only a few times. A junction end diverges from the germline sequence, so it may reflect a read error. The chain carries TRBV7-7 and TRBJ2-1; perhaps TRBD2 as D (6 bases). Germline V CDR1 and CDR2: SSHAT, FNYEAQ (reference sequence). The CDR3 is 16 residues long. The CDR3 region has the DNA TGTGCTAGCAGCTCCTCTATAGCGGCCTCCTACAATGAGCAGTTCTTC. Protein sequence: CASSSSIAASYNEQFF.

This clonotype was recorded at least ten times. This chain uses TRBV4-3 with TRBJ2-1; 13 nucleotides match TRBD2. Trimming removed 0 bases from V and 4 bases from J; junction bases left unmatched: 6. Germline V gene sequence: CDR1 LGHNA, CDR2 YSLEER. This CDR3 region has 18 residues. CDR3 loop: CASSQEARLAGGYNEQFF. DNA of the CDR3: TGCGCCAGCAGCCAAGAAGCCCGACTAGCGGGAGGTTACAATGAGCAGTTCTTC.

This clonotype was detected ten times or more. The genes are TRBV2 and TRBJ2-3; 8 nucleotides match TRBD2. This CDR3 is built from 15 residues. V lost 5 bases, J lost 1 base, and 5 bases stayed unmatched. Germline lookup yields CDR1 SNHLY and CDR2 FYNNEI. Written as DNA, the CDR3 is TGTGCCAGCAGTCCAGCGGGGGAGGGCACAGATACGCAGTATTTT. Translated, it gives CASSPAGEGTDTQYF. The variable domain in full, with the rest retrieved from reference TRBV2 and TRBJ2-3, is EPEVTQTPSHQVTQMGQEVILRCVPISNHLYFYWYRQILGQKVEFLVSFYNNEISEKSEIFDDQFSVERPDGSNFTLKIRSTKLEDSAMYFCASSPAGEGTDTQYFGPGTRLTVL.

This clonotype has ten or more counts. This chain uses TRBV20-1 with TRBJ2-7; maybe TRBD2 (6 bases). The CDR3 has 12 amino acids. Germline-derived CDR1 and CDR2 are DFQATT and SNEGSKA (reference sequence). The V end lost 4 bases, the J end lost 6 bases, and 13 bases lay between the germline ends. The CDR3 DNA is TGCAGTGCTACGGGAGCGTCCCTCGAGCAGTACTTC. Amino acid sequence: CSATGASLEQYF.

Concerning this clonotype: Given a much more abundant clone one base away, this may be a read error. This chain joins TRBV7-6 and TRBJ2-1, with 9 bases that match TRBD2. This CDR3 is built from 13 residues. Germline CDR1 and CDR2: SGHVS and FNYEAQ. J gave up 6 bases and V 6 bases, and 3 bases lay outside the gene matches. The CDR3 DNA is TGTGCCAGCAGGATGACTAGCGGCAATGAGCAGTTCTTC. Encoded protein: CASRMTSGNEQFF. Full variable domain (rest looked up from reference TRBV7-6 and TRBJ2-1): GAGVSQSPRYKVTKRGQDVALRCDPISGHVSLYWYRQALGQGPEFLTYFNYEAQQDKSGLPNDRFSAERPEGSISTLTIQRTEQRDSAMYRCASRMTSGNEQFFGPGTRLTVL.

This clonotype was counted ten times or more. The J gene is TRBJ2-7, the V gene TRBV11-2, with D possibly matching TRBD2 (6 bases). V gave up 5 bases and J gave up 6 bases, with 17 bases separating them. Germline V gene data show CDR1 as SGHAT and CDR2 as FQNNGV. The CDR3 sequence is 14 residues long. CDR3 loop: CASSLGGGIAEQYF. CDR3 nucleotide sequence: TGTGCCAGCAGCCTCGGCGGAGGGATTGCCGAGCAGTACTTC.

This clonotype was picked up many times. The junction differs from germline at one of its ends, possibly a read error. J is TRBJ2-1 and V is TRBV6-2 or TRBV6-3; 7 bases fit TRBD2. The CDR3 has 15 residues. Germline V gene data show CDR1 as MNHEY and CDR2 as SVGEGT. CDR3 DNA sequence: TGTGCCAGCAATTACCTCCGGGACTATCACAATGAGCAGTTCTTC. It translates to CASNYLRDYHNEQFF.

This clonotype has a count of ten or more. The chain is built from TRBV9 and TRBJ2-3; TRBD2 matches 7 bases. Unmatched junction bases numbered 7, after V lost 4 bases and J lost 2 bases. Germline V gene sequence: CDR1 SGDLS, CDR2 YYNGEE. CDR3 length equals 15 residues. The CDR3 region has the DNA TGTGCCAGCAGCCCCCGGGACTACAACACAGATACGCAGTATTTT. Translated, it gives CASSPRDYNTDTQYF.